A single sample is the source of the 10 T cell receptor beta chains below, sequenced in a study of T cell responses to AZD1222 COVID-19 vaccine. Some clones are missing from TCRdb's copy, which holds only in-frame ones; the method was immunoSEQ multiplex PCR. Counted here are about 130,000 clones, around 90% occurring once; the ten biggest clones make up roughly 4.4%. The sample was peripheral blood, taken on day 0 of MenACWY control vaccination. These receptors were obtained from an adult in good health.

The CDR3: CASSPGQVTGTSGRTGYNEQFF. The CDR3 DNA follows: TGTGCCAGCAGTCCCGGACAGGTCACCGGGACTAGCGGGAGGACCGGGTACAATGAGCAGTTCTTC. The chain uses TRBV27 and TRBJ2-1; TRBD2 matches 15 bases. The germline V gene encodes CDR1 MNHEY and CDR2 SMNVEV (reference sequence). V lost 5 bases to trimming and J lost 4 bases; unmatched junction nucleotides: 21. This CDR3 spans 22 amino acids.

This chain joins TRBV28 and TRBJ1-2, with D possibly matching TRBD1 (6 bases). The CDR3 sequence is 14 residues long. V lost 3 bases to trimming and J lost 3 bases, with 11 bases between them. CDR1 is MDHEN and CDR2 is SYDVKM in the germline V gene. In DNA form, the CDR3 reads TGTGCCAGCAGTTTTAAGGGGGGCTACTATGGCTACACCTTC. This gives the protein CASSFKGGYYGYTF.

The rearrangement joins TRBV5-4 to TRBJ2-2; unclear D gene. The CDR3 has 16 residues. Germline CDR1 reads SGHNT; CDR2 reads YYREEE (reference sequence). Trimming removed 0 bases from V and 2 bases from J, with 11 bases in between. The CDR3 loop is CASSLDPDSNTGELFF. The CDR3 DNA reads as TGTGCCAGCAGCTTGGACCCAGACTCAAACACCGGGGAGCTGTTTTTT.

The chain carries TRBV24-1 and TRBJ2-3; D is possibly TRBD1 (5 bases). Germline lookup yields CDR1 KGHDR and CDR2 SFDVKD. The CDR3 length is 16 residues. V was clipped by 0 bases and J by 0 bases, with 9 bases between them. The CDR3: CATSDLQTASTDTQYF. The CDR3, as DNA: TGTGCCACCAGTGATTTGCAGACAGCTAGCACAGATACGCAGTATTTT.

The chain employs TRBV19 and TRBJ2-3, with TRBD2 as a possible D gene (6 bases). The CDR3 consists of 14 residues. CDR1 is LNHDA, CDR2 SQIVND, per germline (reference sequence). Trimming took 5 bases from V and 2 from J, leaving 11 bases between them. CDR3: CASSGPGDTDTQYF. For the CDR3, the DNA is TGTGCCAGTAGTGGCCCGGGGGACACAGATACGCAGTATTTT.

The V call is TRBV25-1, the J call TRBJ2-1; maybe TRBD2 (5 bases). Germline V CDR1 and CDR2: MGHDK, SYGVNS. The CDR3 runs 16 residues. Trimming removed 3 bases from V and 5 bases from J, with 17 bases in between. The CDR3 loop reads CASSDVATKGNNEQFF. In DNA form, the CDR3 reads TGTGCCAGCAGTGACGTAGCGACCAAGGGCAACAATGAGCAGTTCTTC.

This clone was counted between two and nine times. The chain combines TRBV6-2 or TRBV6-3 with TRBJ2-2; TRBD2 agrees at 8 bases. The germline V gene has CDR1 MNHEY and CDR2 SVGEGT. This CDR3 spans 17 amino acids. V lost 2 bases, J lost 1 base, and 6 bases stayed unmatched. CDR3 in amino acids: CASSYDVAGGNTGELFF. CDR3 DNA sequence: TGTGCCAGCAGTTACGACGTGGCGGGGGGGAACACCGGGGAGCTGTTTTTT.

The CDR3 region is CASSLPGHTKSQETQYF. In DNA form, the CDR3 reads TGTGCCAGCAGCTTACCGGGACATACAAAATCCCAAGAGACCCAGTACTTC. The chain carries TRBV5-6 and TRBJ2-5, with a tentative D call TRBD1 (6 bases). This CDR3 has 17 amino acids. The germline gives CDR1 SGHDT, CDR2 YYEEEE. V gave up 2 bases and J gave up 1 base, with 18 bases separating them.

This chain links TRBV7-9 with TRBJ2-5; D tentatively reads TRBD1 or TRBD2 (6 bases each). The V end was cut by 3 bases, the J end by 4 bases, with 15 bases between. This CDR3 comprises 15 residues. Germline CDR1 SEHNR, CDR2 FQNEAQ (reference sequence). The CDR3 DNA is TGTGCCAGCAGCTTTACCAGGGGAGGTCGAGAGACCCAGTACTTC. It yields the protein CASSFTRGGRETQYF.

Concerning this clone itself: The germline gene is not matched at one end of the junction; a read error may be the cause. This rearrangement joins TRBV7-9 to TRBJ1-4; 9 bases match TRBD1. The CDR3 has 13 residues. Per the germline V gene, CDR1 is SEHNR and CDR2 is FQNEAQ (reference sequence). The CDR3 protein is CASSLGGGTGTLF. Written as DNA, the CDR3 is TGTGCCAGCAGCTTAGGCGGTGGGACAGGGACCCTTTTT. The entire variable domain, with the rest obtained from reference TRBV7-9 and TRBJ1-4, is as follows: DTGVSQNPRHKITKRGQNVTFRCDPISEHNRLYWYRQTLGQGPEFLTYFQNEAQLEKSRLLSDRFSAERPKGSFSTLEIQRTEQGDSAMYLCASSLGGGTGTLFGSGTQLSVL.